This T cell receptor beta chain was found in a study of T cell responses to AZD1222 COVID-19 vaccine. Only in-frame clones appear in the TCRdb table, and some are missing; sequencing was by immunoSEQ multiplex PCR. The table has 150,000 to 200,000 clones, more than 75% seen once; the top ten hold roughly 26%. Trimming took 1 base from V and 1 from J; bases not matched to a gene: 6. Germline assignment: CDR1 SGHNT and CDR2 YYREEE (reference sequence). This CDR3 is built from 16 residues. The sample in question was peripheral blood, obtained 28 days after the second AZD1222 dose. The J gene is TRBJ2-5, the V gene TRBV5-4; 8 bases align to TRBD2. The sequence came from an adult who received the AZD1222 COVID-19 vaccine. The CDR3 DNA reads as TGTGCCAGCAGCTTGTGGAGCGGGAGTCTCCAAGAGACCCAGTACTTC. Translating it yields CASSLWSGSLQETQYF.